The sequence of this TCR beta chain was determined in a study of shared clonotypes between healthy human individuals. A remark on this clone: What it binds is not known.

General study findings and limits: Enrolling few donors narrowed the genetic and exposure-history diversity that was represented. Non-shared clonotypes were found to have lower generation probabilities than the clonotypes that were shared by all four of the sorted-subset donors.

CDR1 is SEHNR, CDR2 FQNEAQ, per germline (reference sequence). There are 14 residues in the CDR3. The germline V and J ends were trimmed by 1 base and 6 bases, with 9 bases remaining between them. Naive CD8 cells, CD45RO-negative and positively selected for CCR7, excluded terminally differentiated effector memory CD45RA+ cells. Measured with immunoSEQ multiplex PCR; TCRdb has only the in-frame clones, and not every one. The sample comprises around 2.1 million clones, roughly 91% of which are singletons, and about 1.5% rests with the top ten. The sample comprised naive CD8+ T cells from PBMCs. The J gene is TRBJ2-2, the V gene TRBV7-9; D is ambiguous. The TCR sequence derives from a man between 18 and 35 years old in good health. Some clones in this sample may be carry-over from other donors' samples. CDR3 residues: CASSLGEGPGELFF. In DNA form, the CDR3 reads TGTGCCAGCAGCTTAGGAGAAGGCCCCGGGGAGCTGTTTTTT.